This T cell receptor beta chain was found in a study of shared clonotypes between healthy human individuals. Measured with immunoSEQ multiplex PCR; TCRdb has only the in-frame clones, and not every one. The table shows about 1.5 million clones, with 95% to 99% occurring only once. The TCR sequence derives from a man aged 25 to 45 in good health. Sequencing input: naive CD4+ T cells sorted from blood. This sample's subset: CD45RA+ positively selected.

The CDR3, as DNA: TGTGCCAGCAGCTTGTCCCAAAAGGGGTATGGCTACACCTTC. Translated: CASSLSQKGYGYTF. This chain links TRBV5-6 with TRBJ1-2; TRBD1 might be the D (5 bases). There are 14 residues in the CDR3. V gave up 1 base and J gave up 5 bases, with 12 bases separating them. The germline gives CDR1 SGHDT, CDR2 YYEEEE.